A single sample is the source of the 25 T cell receptor beta chains below, sequenced in a study of blood T cells in healthy people across ages. A J-beta primer mix and a sample-barcoded 5' primer were used in a second PCR of about 7 to 12 cycles. One entry per CDR3 protein, called by TCRdb with MiXCR from the 5' RACE reads. The sample has roughly 640,000 distinct CDR3 sequences, 25% to 30% seen once. The sample comprised blood. These receptors all come from a woman aged 80 or over in good health.

This chain links TRBV6-1 with TRBJ1-5; D is unclear. Germline CDR1 and CDR2: MNHNS and SASEGT. CDR3 length equals 13 residues. The V end lost 6 bases, the J end lost 2 bases, and 8 bases lay between the germline ends. The CDR3 nucleotides are TGTGCCAGCAGGGTCGCAGGCAATCAGCCCCAGCATTTT. Its protein is CASRVAGNQPQHF.

This chain uses TRBV7-2 with TRBJ2-5, with 8 positions matching TRBD2. Germline V CDR1 and CDR2: SGHTA, FQGNSA. This CDR3 comprises 15 residues. Trimming took 2 bases from V and 4 from J; bases not matched to a gene: 6. DNA for the CDR3: TGTGCCAGCAGCTTACTATCCCTAGCGGGAGAGACCCAGTACTTC. It is translated as CASSLLSLAGETQYF.

There are many counts of this clonotype. The J gene is TRBJ2-1, the V gene TRBV11-2; D not certain. The CDR3 covers 13 residues. Per germline, CDR1 SGHAT and CDR2 FQNNGV. V lost 5 bases and J lost 10, with 15 bases in between. CDR3 amino acids: CASSREPFVEQFF. The CDR3 DNA sequence: TGTGCCAGCAGCAGAGAACCGTTCGTGGAGCAGTTCTTC.

This clonotype was found many times. J is TRBJ2-7 and V is TRBV20-1; 7 bases are a match to TRBD2. V gave up 1 base and J gave up 4 bases; unmatched junction bases: 7. The CDR3 has 14 amino acids. CDR1 is DFQATT, CDR2 SNEGSKA, per germline (reference sequence). The CDR3 sequence: CSARAPGLSYEQYF. In DNA form, the CDR3 reads TGCAGTGCTAGAGCTCCGGGACTAAGTTACGAGCAGTACTTC.

The chain has TRBV19 and TRBJ2-7; 8 bases map to TRBD1. The CDR3 consists of 15 residues. Germline V gives CDR1 LNHDA, CDR2 SQIVND (reference sequence). Trimming at V came to 0 bases and at J to 1 base, leaving 2 bases not matched to a gene. The DNA for the CDR3 is TGTGCCAGTAGTATAGAAAGGACAGGGTCCTACGAGCAGTACTTC. Translating gives CASSIERTGSYEQYF. The full variable domain, in which reference TRBV19 and TRBJ2-7 provide the parts outside the CDR3, is DGGITQSPKYLFRKEGQNVTLSCEQNLNHDAMYWYRQDPGQGLRLIYYSQIVNDFQKGDIAEGYSVSREKKESFPLTVTSAQKNPTAFYLCASSIERTGSYEQYFGPGTRLTVT.

This clonotype was detected only a few times. The V call is TRBV6-6, the J call TRBJ1-2; D is undetermined. Trimming took 0 bases from V and 5 from J, leaving 16 bases between them. The CDR3 runs 16 residues. In germline, CDR1 is MNHNY, CDR2 SVGAGI (reference sequence). CDR3 loop: CASSYSNQGRDYGYTF. In nucleotides, the CDR3 is TGTGCCAGCAGTTACTCGAATCAAGGTCGGGATTATGGCTACACCTTC.

This clonotype was counted at least ten times. J is TRBJ1-1 and V is TRBV7-2; tentatively, D is TRBD1 (5 bases). Trimming left V 5 bases short and J 0 bases short, with 10 bases between. CDR1 is SGHTA and CDR2 is FQGNSA in the germline V gene. The CDR3 totals 14 residues. CDR3 bases: TGTGCCAGCAGCCCGGGACCTGTGAACACTGAAGCTTTCTTT. It codes for CASSPGPVNTEAFF.

J is TRBJ2-3 and V is TRBV18, with D perhaps matching TRBD1 (5 bases). The germline gives CDR1 KGHSH, CDR2 LQKENI. The CDR3 is 15 residues long. V lost 2 bases and J lost 5, with 14 bases in between. CDR3 region: CASSPTQDMGDTQYF. CDR3 DNA sequence: TGTGCCAGCTCACCAACCCAGGACATGGGAGATACGCAGTATTTT.

About this clonotype: It may be a read error: a sequence one base away is much more abundant. The chain joins TRBV6-1 to TRBJ2-1; 9 positions agree with TRBD2. This CDR3 has 16 residues. Germline V gene sequence: CDR1 MNHNS, CDR2 SASEGT. V shed 7 bases and J 6 bases; nucleotides not matched to a gene: 13. CDR3 DNA: TGTGCCAGCACTCAAGGAGCGGGGGGTACCTGCAATGAGCAGTTCTTC. It translates to CASTQGAGGTCNEQFF.

Many counts were recorded for this clonotype. V usage is TRBV5-5 and J usage is TRBJ1-4; possible D gene TRBD1, 6 bases. Trimming removed 7 bases at V and 4 bases at J, with 14 bases between. Germline V gene data show CDR1 as SGHKS and CDR2 as YYEKEE (reference sequence). The CDR3 sequence is 14 residues long. The CDR3 nucleotides read TGTGCCAGCGGGGGCGGGGGCCGTAATGAAAAACTGTTTTTT. The encoded protein is CASGGGGRNEKLFF.

This clonotype was counted between two and nine times. This chain joins TRBV5-1 and TRBJ1-6, with 9 bases lining up with TRBD1. Germline loops: CDR1 SGHRS, CDR2 YFSETQ. The CDR3 covers 15 residues. V was clipped by 0 bases and J by 9 bases; unmatched bases: 4. The CDR3 nucleotides read TGCGCCAGCAGCTTGGGGACAGGGGAGGGTTCACCCCTCCACTTT. This gives the protein CASSLGTGEGSPLHF.

In this sample, this clonotype turned up many times. The chain has TRBV3-1 and TRBJ2-7, with D uncertain. CDR3 length: 15 amino acids. V lost 0 bases and J lost 6, with 15 bases in between. Germline assignment: CDR1 LGHDT and CDR2 YNNKEL (reference sequence). Here the CDR3 reads CASSQETGYGVEQYF. CDR3 in DNA: TGTGCCAGCAGCCAAGAAACTGGGTATGGGGTCGAGCAGTACTTC.

At least ten counts were recorded for this clonotype. The CDR3 DNA follows: TGTGCCAGCAGCCGGAATCGTGGGGGAGGGAGGGATAGGGCCTACGAGCAGTACTTC. Encoded protein: CASSRNRGGGRDRAYEQYF. The chain joins TRBV7-3 to TRBJ2-7; 7 nucleotides align to TRBD2. The CDR3 loop spans 19 amino acids. Germline V gene sequence: CDR1 SGHTA, CDR2 FQGTGA. J lost 2 bases, V lost 5 bases, and 21 bases had no gene match.

The chain employs TRBV19 and TRBJ2-1, with 9 bases fitting TRBD1. The germline V gene encodes CDR1 LNHDA and CDR2 SQIVND (reference sequence). The CDR3 length is 14 residues. J lost 9 bases, V lost 5 bases, and 8 bases had no gene match. In DNA form, the CDR3 reads TGTGCCAGTAGTCCCGACAGGGGGTCGTTTGAGCAGTTCTTC. Protein sequence: CASSPDRGSFEQFF.

This clonotype was picked up many times. The chain carries TRBV27 and TRBJ1-2; no firm D call. In germline, CDR1 is MNHEY, CDR2 SMNVEV (reference sequence). The CDR3 consists of 17 residues. With 0 bases removed from V and 0 bases from J, the gap between germline ends came to 14 bases. CDR3 protein: CASSLSVLRNTNYGYTF. Here the CDR3 DNA reads TGTGCCAGCAGTTTATCCGTCCTCAGGAACACTAACTATGGCTACACCTTC.

The V call is TRBV4-2, the J call TRBJ1-3; the match to TRBD1 covers 7 bases. V lost 0 bases to trimming and J lost 7 bases; unmatched junction nucleotides: 12. CDR1 is LGHNA and CDR2 is YNFKEQ in the germline V gene. The CDR3 runs 17 residues. CDR3: CASSQDLTVDRQNTIYF. The CDR3 nucleotides are TGTGCCAGCAGCCAAGATCTAACCGTGGACAGGCAGAACACCATATATTTT.

This clonotype was found many times. The chain has TRBV7-9 and TRBJ1-2, with a possible D match to TRBD1 (5 bases). This CDR3 has 13 residues. V gave up 6 bases and J gave up 8 bases, with 16 bases separating them. In germline, CDR1 is SEHNR, CDR2 FQNEAQ (reference sequence). CDR3 nucleotide sequence: TGTGCCAGCAGGGCGGGACCCGCGCGGGGCTACACCTTC. Protein product: CASRAGPARGYTF.

The rearrangement joins TRBV7-3 to TRBJ2-2, with 11 bases aligning to TRBD1. The germline V gene encodes CDR1 SGHTA and CDR2 FQGTGA. The CDR3 consists of 17 residues. J lost 5 bases, V lost 5 bases, and 10 bases had no gene match. This CDR3 is CASSATSGTGGTGELFF. Here the CDR3 DNA reads TGTGCCAGCAGCGCCACTTCTGGGACAGGGGGTACCGGGGAGCTGTTTTTT.

A few counts support this clonotype. This may be a read error, as it is one base from a much larger clone. The chain is built from TRBV4-3 and TRBJ2-3, with TRBD1 matching over 8 bases. The germline V gene encodes CDR1 LGHNA and CDR2 YSLEER. The junction had 12 bases not matched to a gene; V was cut back by 4 bases and J by 6 bases. There are 16 residues in the CDR3. This CDR3 reads CASSRQTGGRWDTQYF. As DNA, the CDR3 is TGCGCCAGCAGCCGACAAACAGGGGGTCGGTGGGATACGCAGTATTTT.

The chain is built from TRBV7-6 and TRBJ2-3, with a tentative D call TRBD1 (6 bases). CDR3 size: 13 residues. CDR1 is SGHVS, CDR2 FNYEAQ, per germline. V was trimmed by 5 bases and J by 9 bases, leaving 15 bases between them. CDR3 region: CASSQLQGETQYF. CDR3 nucleotide sequence: TGTGCCAGCAGCCAACTACAGGGTGAGACGCAGTATTTT. The whole variable domain, remainder taken from reference TRBV7-6 and TRBJ2-3, is GAGVSQSPRYKVTKRGQDVALRCDPISGHVSLYWYRQALGQGPEFLTYFNYEAQQDKSGLPNDRFSAERPEGSISTLTIQRTEQRDSAMYRCASSQLQGETQYFGPGTRLTVL.

In this sample, this clonotype turned up many times. Germline and junction disagree at one end, which may indicate a read error. The chain carries TRBV20-1 and TRBJ1-5; possible D gene TRBD1, 5 bases. CDR1 is DFQATT, CDR2 SNEGSKA, per germline (reference sequence). The CDR3 is made up of 13 amino acids. The CDR3 loop is CSAGESGNQPQHF. The CDR3 bases are TGCAGTGCTGGAGAATCAGGGAACCAGCCCCAGCATTTT.

This clonotype was observed at least ten times. The chain has TRBV20-1 and TRBJ2-6; 8 nucleotides match TRBD1. The CDR3 spans 18 residues. The V gene end was trimmed by 1 base and the J gene end by 0 bases; junction bases not matched to a gene: 8. Germline V gene lookup returns CDR1 DFQATT and CDR2 SNEGSKA (reference sequence). The CDR3 nucleotides read TGCAGTGCTAGAGTCAGCGGACAGGGATTCTCTGGGGCCAACGTCCTGACTTTC. Its translation: CSARVSGQGFSGANVLTF.

This clonotype came up many times. The rearrangement uses TRBV7-9 and TRBJ2-1, with 12 bases that match TRBD2. Trimming removed 3 bases from V and 9 bases from J; junction bases left unmatched: 9. This CDR3 contains 16 residues. CDR1 is SEHNR and CDR2 is FQNEAQ in the germline V gene (reference sequence). The CDR3 loop reads CASSLGGLAGKGEQFF. CDR3 bases: TGTGCCAGCAGCTTGGGCGGACTAGCGGGGAAGGGTGAGCAGTTCTTC.

As to this clonotype: A much larger clonotype is one base distant, so this may be a read error. It is likely a read error, because the conserved phenylalanine at the end of the CDR3 is missing. The chain carries TRBV7-2 and TRBJ1-1; TRBD1 might be the D (6 bases). V dropped 5 bases and J dropped 8 bases, with 24 bases sitting between them. CDR1 is SGHTA and CDR2 is FQGNSA in the germline V gene. This CDR3 contains 16 residues. Here the CDR3 DNA reads TGTGCCAGCAGCCCACTGGGGGCAGGAGGTTCTTGGGAAGCTTTCTGT. Protein sequence: CASSPLGAGGSWEAFC.

This clonotype appeared many times. This chain links TRBV7-2 with TRBJ2-1; 10 bases agree with TRBD2. Germline values: CDR1 SGHTA, CDR2 FQGNSA. V lost 5 bases, J lost 3 bases, and 7 bases stayed unmatched. This CDR3 is built from 16 residues. CDR3 coding DNA: TGTGCCAGCAGCCCCGGTAGCGGGGGGATCTACAATGAGCAGTTCTTC. It specifies CASSPGSGGIYNEQFF.